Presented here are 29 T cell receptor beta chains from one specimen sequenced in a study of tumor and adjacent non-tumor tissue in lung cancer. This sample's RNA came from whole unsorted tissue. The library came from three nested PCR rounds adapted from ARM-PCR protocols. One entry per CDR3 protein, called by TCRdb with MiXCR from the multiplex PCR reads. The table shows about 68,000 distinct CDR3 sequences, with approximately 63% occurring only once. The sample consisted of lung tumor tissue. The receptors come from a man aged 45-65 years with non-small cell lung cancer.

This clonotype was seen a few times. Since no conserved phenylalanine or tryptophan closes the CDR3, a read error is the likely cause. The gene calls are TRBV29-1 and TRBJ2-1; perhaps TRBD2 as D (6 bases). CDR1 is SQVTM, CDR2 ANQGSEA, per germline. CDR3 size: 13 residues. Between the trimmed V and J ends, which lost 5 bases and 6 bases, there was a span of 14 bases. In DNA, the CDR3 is TGCAGCGTTCGACTAGATTCGGTCAATGAGCAGTTCATC. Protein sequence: CSVRLDSVNEQFI.

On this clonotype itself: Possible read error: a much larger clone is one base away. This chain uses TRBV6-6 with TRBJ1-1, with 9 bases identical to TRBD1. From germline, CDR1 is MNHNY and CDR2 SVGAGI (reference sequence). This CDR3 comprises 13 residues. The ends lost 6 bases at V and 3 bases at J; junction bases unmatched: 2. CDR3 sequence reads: CASSGTGYTEAFF. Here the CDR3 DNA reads TGTGCCAGCAGCGGGACAGGGTACACTGAAGCTTTCTTT.

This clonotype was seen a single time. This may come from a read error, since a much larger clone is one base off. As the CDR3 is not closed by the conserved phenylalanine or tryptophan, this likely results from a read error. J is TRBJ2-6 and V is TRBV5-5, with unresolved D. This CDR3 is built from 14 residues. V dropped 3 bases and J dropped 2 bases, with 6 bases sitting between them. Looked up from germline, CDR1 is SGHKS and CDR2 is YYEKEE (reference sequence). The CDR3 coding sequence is TGTGCCAGCAGCTCGTGGGCTGGGGCCAACGTCCTGACTTTA. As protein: CASSSWAGANVLTL.

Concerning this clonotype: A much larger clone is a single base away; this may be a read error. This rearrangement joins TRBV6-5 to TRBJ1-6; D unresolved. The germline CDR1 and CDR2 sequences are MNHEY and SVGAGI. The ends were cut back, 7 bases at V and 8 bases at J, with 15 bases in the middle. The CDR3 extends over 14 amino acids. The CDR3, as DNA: TGTGCCAGCACCGTCAATCGATTGGATTCACCCCTCCACTTT. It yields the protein CASTVNRLDSPLHF.

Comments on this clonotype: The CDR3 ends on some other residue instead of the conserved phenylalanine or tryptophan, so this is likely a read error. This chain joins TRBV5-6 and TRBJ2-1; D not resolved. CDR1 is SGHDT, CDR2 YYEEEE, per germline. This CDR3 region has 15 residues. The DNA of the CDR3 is TGTGTCACCAGCTTGGCTTGGATATCTTACAATGAGCAGTTCTTA. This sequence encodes CVTSLAWISYNEQFL.

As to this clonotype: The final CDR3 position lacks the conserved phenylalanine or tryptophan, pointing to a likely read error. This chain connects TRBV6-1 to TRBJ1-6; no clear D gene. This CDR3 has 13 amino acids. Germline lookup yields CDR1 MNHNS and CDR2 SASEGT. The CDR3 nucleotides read TGTGTCAGCTTTTCACGGGCTAATTCACCCCTCCACTAT. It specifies CVSFSRANSPLHY.

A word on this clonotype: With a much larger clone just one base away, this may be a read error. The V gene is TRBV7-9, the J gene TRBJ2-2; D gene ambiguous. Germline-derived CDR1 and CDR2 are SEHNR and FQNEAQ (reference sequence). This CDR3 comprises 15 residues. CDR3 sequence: CASSLAPHDTRELFF. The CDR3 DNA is TGTGCCAGCAGCTTAGCGCCGCACGACACCAGGGAGCTGTTTTTT.

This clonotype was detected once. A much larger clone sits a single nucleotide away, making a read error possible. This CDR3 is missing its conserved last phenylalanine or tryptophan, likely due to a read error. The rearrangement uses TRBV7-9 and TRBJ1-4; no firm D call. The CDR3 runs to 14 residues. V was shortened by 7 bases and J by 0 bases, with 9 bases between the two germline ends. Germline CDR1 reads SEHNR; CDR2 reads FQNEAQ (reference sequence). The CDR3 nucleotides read TGTGCCAGCATCGGAGTAGCAACTAATGAAAAACTGTTTATT. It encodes CASIGVATNEKLFI.

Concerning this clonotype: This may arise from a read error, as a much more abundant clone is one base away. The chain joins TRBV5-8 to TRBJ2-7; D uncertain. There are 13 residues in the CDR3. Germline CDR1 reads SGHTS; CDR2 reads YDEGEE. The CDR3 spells CASSLVGIYEHYF. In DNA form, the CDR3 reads TGTGCCAGCAGCTTGGTTGGGATCTACGAGCACTACTTC.

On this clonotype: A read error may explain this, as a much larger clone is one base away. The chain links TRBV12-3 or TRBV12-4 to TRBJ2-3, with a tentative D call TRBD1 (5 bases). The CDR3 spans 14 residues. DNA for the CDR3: TGTGCCGGCAGTTTGTCCAGGGTGGTCGATACGCAGTATTTT. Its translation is CAGSLSRVVDTQYF.

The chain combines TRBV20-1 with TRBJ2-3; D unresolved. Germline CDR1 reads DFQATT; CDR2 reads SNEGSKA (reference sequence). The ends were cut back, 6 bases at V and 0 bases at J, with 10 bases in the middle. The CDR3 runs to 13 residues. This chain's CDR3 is CSADTESTDTQYF. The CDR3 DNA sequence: TGCAGTGCCGATACAGAGAGCACAGATACGCAGTATTTT.

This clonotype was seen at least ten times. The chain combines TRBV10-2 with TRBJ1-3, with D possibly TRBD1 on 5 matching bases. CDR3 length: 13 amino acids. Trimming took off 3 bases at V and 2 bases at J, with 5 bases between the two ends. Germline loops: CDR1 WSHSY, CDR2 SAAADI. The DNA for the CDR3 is TGCGCCAGCAGTGAACAGGCTGGAAACACCATATATTTT. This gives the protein CASSEQAGNTIYF.

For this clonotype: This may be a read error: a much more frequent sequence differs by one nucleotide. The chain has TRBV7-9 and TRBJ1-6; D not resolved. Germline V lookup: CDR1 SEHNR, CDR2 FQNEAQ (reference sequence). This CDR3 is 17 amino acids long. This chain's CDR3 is CASSLEGQVPLNSSLHF. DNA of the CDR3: TGTGCCAGCAGCTTAGAGGGCCAAGTCCCTCTTAATTCATCCCTCCACTTT.

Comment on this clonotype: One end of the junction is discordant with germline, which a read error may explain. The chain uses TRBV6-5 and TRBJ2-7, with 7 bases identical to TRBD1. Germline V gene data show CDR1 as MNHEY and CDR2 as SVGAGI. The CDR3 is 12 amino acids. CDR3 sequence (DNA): TGTGCCAGCAGATACAGGGGAGACGAGCAGTGCTTC. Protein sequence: CASRYRGDEQCF.

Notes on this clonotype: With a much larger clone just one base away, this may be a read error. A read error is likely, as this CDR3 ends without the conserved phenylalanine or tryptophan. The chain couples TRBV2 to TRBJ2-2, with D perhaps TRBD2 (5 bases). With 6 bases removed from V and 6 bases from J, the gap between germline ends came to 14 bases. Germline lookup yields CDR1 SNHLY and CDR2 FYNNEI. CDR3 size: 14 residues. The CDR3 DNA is TGTGCCAGCAGGGACGACTATGCGTCCGGGGAGCTGTTTTCT. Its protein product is CASRDDYASGELFS.

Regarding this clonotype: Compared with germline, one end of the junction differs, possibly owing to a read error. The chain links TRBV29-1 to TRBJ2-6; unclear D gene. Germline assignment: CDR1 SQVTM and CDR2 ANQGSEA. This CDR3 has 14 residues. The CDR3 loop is CSVGELGWANVLIF. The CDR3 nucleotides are TGCAGCGTCGGAGAGCTCGGGTGGGCCAACGTCCTGATTTTC.

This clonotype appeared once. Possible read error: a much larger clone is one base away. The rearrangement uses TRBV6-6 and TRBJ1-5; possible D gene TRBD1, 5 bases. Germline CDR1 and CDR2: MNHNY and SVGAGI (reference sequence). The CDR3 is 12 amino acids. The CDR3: CASTDGTQSQHF. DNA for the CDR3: TGTGCCAGCACCGACGGGACTCAGTCCCAGCATTTT.

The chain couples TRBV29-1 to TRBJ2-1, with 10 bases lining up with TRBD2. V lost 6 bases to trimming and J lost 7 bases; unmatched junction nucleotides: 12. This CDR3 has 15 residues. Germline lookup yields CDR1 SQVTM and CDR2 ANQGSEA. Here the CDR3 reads CSVEFPAGGLNEQFF. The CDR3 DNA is TGCAGCGTCGAATTTCCAGCGGGAGGGCTGAATGAGCAGTTCTTC.

The CDR3 region is CASSEGGGQGRNEQYF. CDR3 nucleotides: TGTGCCAGCAGTGAAGGAGGGGGACAGGGGAGGAACGAGCAGTACTTC. The rearrangement links TRBV2 to TRBJ2-7; 10 bases fit TRBD1. V lost 1 base to trimming and J lost 5 bases; unmatched junction nucleotides: 8. The CDR3 is 16 amino acids. Germline V gene sequence: CDR1 SNHLY, CDR2 FYNNEI.

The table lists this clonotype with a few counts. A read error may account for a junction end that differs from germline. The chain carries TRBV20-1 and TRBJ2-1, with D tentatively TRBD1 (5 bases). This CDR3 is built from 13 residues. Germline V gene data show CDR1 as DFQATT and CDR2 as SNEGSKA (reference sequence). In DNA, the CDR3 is TGCAGTGCTGTCGCCCAGGGCTACAATGAGCTGTTCTTC. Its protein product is CSAVAQGYNELFF.

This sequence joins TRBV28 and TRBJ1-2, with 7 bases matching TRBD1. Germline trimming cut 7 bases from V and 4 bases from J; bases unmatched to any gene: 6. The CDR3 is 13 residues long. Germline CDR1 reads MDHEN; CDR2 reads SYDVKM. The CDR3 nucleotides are TGTGCCAGCAACCTTGGGACAGTCTATGGCTACACCTTC. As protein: CASNLGTVYGYTF.

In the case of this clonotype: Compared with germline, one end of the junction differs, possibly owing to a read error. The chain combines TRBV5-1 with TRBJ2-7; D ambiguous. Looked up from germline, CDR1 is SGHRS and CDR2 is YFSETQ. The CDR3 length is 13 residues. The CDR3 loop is CASNLAQTYEQYF. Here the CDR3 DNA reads TGCGCGAGCAACTTGGCCCAGACCTACGAGCAGTACTTC.

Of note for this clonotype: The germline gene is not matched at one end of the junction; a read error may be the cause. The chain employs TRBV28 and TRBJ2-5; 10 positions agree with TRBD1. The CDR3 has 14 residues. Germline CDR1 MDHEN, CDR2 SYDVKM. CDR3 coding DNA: TGTGCCAGCAGTTCGGGACAGGGGCCAGAGACCGAGTACTTC. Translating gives CASSSGQGPETEYF.

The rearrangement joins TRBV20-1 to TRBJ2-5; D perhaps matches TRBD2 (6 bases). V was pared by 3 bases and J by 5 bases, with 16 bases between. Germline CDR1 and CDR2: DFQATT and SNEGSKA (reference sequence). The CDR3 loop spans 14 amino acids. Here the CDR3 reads CSASNPSVSETQYF. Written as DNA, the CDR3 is TGCAGTGCTAGTAACCCTAGCGTGAGTGAGACCCAGTACTTC.

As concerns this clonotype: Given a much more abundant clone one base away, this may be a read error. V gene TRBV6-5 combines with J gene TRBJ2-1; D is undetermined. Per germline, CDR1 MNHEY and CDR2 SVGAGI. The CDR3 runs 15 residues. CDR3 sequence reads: CSSSTIRSSYNEQFF. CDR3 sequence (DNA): TGTTCCAGCAGTACAATCAGAAGCTCCTACAATGAGCAGTTCTTC.

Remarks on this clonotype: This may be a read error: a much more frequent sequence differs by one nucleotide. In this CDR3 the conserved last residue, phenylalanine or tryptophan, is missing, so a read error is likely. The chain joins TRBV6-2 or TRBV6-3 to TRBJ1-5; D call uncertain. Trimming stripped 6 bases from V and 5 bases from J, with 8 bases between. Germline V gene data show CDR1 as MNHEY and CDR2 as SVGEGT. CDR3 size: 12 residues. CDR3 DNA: TGTGCCAGCAGAGCTCCATATCAGCCCCAGCATTAT. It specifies CASRAPYQPQHY.

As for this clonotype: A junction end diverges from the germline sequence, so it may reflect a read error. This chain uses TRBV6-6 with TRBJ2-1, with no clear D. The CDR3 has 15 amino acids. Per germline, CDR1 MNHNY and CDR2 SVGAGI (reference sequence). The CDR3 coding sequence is TGTGCCAGCATGTGCTCGGGCGAAAACTACTATGAGCAGTTCTTC. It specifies CASMCSGENYYEQFF.

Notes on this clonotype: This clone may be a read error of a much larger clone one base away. The CDR3: CAGIPRAQGAYNEQFF. The CDR3 DNA sequence: TGTGCCGGCATCCCTCGGGCCCAGGGGGCGTACAATGAGCAGTTCTTC. The chain recombines TRBV6-6 with TRBJ2-1, with 8 bases that match TRBD1. Germline CDR1 MNHNY, CDR2 SVGAGI (reference sequence). This CDR3 spans 16 amino acids. Unmatched junction bases numbered 16, after V lost 11 bases and J lost 4 bases.

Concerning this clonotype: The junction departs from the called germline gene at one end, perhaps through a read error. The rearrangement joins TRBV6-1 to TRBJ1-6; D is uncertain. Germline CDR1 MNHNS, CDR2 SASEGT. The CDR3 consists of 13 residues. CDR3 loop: CASRPGRDPPLRF. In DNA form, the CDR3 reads TGTGCCAGCAGACCCGGGAGGGATCCACCCCTCCGCTTT.